This passage covers 30 T cell receptor beta chains from one sample sequenced in a study of vaccination and CD4 T cells after COVID-19. Antigens of these TCRs are unknown. Specified treatment: roughly 11-day PBMC culture with coronavirus spike peptide pools or control peptides (ViraFEST assay). The collection of CD4+ T cells from the unexposed donor took place before the COVID-19 pandemic (2011-2018). The Oncomine TCR Beta short-read assay was applied to DNA of cultured CD4+ T cells. The source of extracted genomic DNA was cultured CD4+ T cells. Each CDR3 protein is one row after TCRdb ran MiXCR on the PCR reads. Counted here are 12,000 or so distinct CDR3 sequences, approximately 32% occurring once; the ten biggest clones make up roughly 14%. Sequenced input: CD4+ T cells from blood, cultured in vitro. The receptors come from a human donor in good health.

The V gene is TRBV3-1, the J gene TRBJ1-2; D gene uncertain. V lost 1 base and J lost 12, with 24 bases in between. The CDR3 spans 16 residues. In germline, CDR1 is LGHDT, CDR2 YNNKEL (reference sequence). The CDR3 DNA reads TGTGCCAGCAGCCAAGGAATTCGGATACGGACGATGGAAAACACCTTC. Protein product: CASSQGIRIRTMENTF.

This clonotype was observed a handful of times. The chain couples TRBV4-3 to TRBJ2-3; 8 bases agree with TRBD2. The length of the CDR3 is 18 residues. After removal of 0 bases from V and 5 bases from J, the junction contained 13 bases not matched to a gene. The germline gives CDR1 LGHNA, CDR2 YSLEER. The CDR3 protein is CASSQEALHVAGGDTQYF. In DNA, the CDR3 is TGCGCCAGCAGCCAAGAAGCCCTACATGTCGCGGGAGGAGATACGCAGTATTTT.

CDR3 in amino acids: CASTPPWALAYNTGELFF. CDR3 coding DNA: TGTGCCAGCACCCCCCCCTGGGCGCTAGCGTACAACACCGGGGAGCTGTTTTTT. The rearrangement links TRBV21-1 to TRBJ2-2; the D segment call TRBD1 is taken from the table without a DNA check. TRBV21-1 is recorded as a pseudogene. The CDR3 is 18 residues long.

The chain uses TRBV7-3 and TRBJ2-7; TRBD1 aligns across 7 bases. The ends lost 5 bases at V and 2 bases at J; junction bases unmatched: 6. The CDR3 consists of 14 residues. Germline V gene data show CDR1 as SGHTA and CDR2 as FQGTGA. CDR3 sequence reads: CASSQAGGPYEQYF. The CDR3 DNA is TGTGCCAGCAGCCAGGCAGGGGGTCCCTACGAGCAGTACTTC.

For the CDR3, the DNA is TGTGCCAGTAGTATCTTAGCGGGAGGAAGCACAGATACGCAGTATTTT. Translated: CASSILAGGSTDTQYF. The genes are TRBV19 and TRBJ2-3; 10 bases fit TRBD2. The CDR3 is made up of 16 amino acids. Trimming took 3 bases from V and 0 from J; bases not matched to a gene: 3. From germline, CDR1 is LNHDA and CDR2 SQIVND (reference sequence).

This clonotype showed up just a few times. The V call is TRBV4-3, the J call TRBJ2-3, with 16 bases that match TRBD2. Germline V CDR1 and CDR2: LGHNA, YSLEER. The CDR3 is 18 residues long. J gave up 6 bases and V 1 base, and 7 bases lay outside the gene matches. CDR3 in DNA: TGCGCCAGCAGCCAAGGGGGACTAGCGGGAGGGTTCATGGATACGCAGTATTTT. The encoded protein is CASSQGGLAGGFMDTQYF.

This clonotype has more than one count but fewer than ten. The chain uses TRBV7-8 and TRBJ2-7, with a possible D match to TRBD1 (5 bases). From germline, CDR1 is SGHVS and CDR2 FQNEAQ. The CDR3 consists of 13 residues. Trimming left V 5 bases short and J 3 bases short, with 11 bases between. The DNA for the CDR3 is TGTGCCAGCAGCCCGCCCCAGGGCTACGAGCAGTACTTC. Translating gives CASSPPQGYEQYF.

Only a few counts were recorded for this clonotype. The genes are TRBV20-1 and TRBJ2-7; the match to TRBD2 covers 10 bases. The germline V gene encodes CDR1 DFQATT and CDR2 SNEGSKA (reference sequence). Trimming removed 3 bases from V and 4 bases from J; junction bases left unmatched: 6. The CDR3 is 14 amino acids. CDR3 sequence: CSASPSGRGYEQYF. The DNA for the CDR3 is TGCAGTGCTAGTCCCAGCGGGAGGGGTTACGAGCAGTACTTC.

This clonotype was recorded only once. The chain carries TRBV20-1 and TRBJ1-1; the D gene is possibly TRBD1 (6 bases). Germline assignment: CDR1 DFQATT and CDR2 SNEGSKA (reference sequence). The CDR3 totals 12 residues. Trimming took 5 bases from V and 3 from J, leaving 10 bases between them. CDR3 in DNA: TGCAGTGCTGCGGGGGGCGACACTGAAGCTTTCTTT. It translates to CSAAGGDTEAFF.

The V call is TRBV28, the J call TRBJ2-3, with 10 bases identical to TRBD2. V was clipped by 4 bases and J by 1 base; unmatched bases: 11. The CDR3 covers 18 residues. Germline V gene data show CDR1 as MDHEN and CDR2 as SYDVKM. The CDR3 DNA sequence: TGTGCCAGCAGTTCGGCCGGGACTAGCGTCTCTGGCACAGATACGCAGTATTTT. Its protein is CASSSAGTSVSGTDTQYF.

This clonotype was observed a few times. The CDR3 region has the DNA TGTGCCAGCAGTCCCTCCGACCCTGGTACCTACAATGAGCAGTTCTTC. Protein sequence: CASSPSDPGTYNEQFF. The chain joins TRBV6-2 or TRBV6-3 to TRBJ2-1, with D unresolved. The germline gives CDR1 MNHEY, CDR2 SVGEGT. V was trimmed by 5 bases and J by 2 bases, leaving 16 bases between them. The CDR3 runs to 16 residues.

This clonotype was picked up one time. The V gene is TRBV7-2, the J gene TRBJ2-3; D perhaps matches TRBD1 (6 bases). This CDR3 is 16 amino acids long. The germline CDR1 and CDR2 sequences are SGHTA and FQGNSA. Trimming cost V 3 bases and J 6 bases, with 19 bases left between them. CDR3 sequence (DNA): TGTGCCAGCAGCTTCCGCCGGGACACGGGTCGGGATACGCAGTATTTT. Its translation: CASSFRRDTGRDTQYF.

The rearrangement uses TRBV19 and TRBJ1-2; 7 bases fit TRBD1. This CDR3 has 17 residues. The junction had 18 bases not matched to a gene; V was cut back by 4 bases and J by 7 bases. The germline gives CDR1 LNHDA, CDR2 SQIVND (reference sequence). CDR3 in amino acids: CASSNRLGTGDVPGYTF. DNA of the CDR3: TGTGCCAGTAGTAACCGTCTCGGAACAGGGGATGTTCCTGGCTACACCTTC.

This clonotype showed up just a few times. The chain carries TRBV30 and TRBJ1-1; D unresolved. CDR3 length equals 11 residues. CDR1 and CDR2 (germline): GTSNPN, SVGIG (reference sequence). Trimming left V 4 bases short and J 6 bases short, with 9 bases between. This chain's CDR3 is CAWTWEAEAFF. CDR3 DNA sequence: TGTGCCTGGACGTGGGAGGCTGAAGCTTTCTTT.

This chain connects TRBV25-1 to TRBJ1-2; D remains ambiguous. The germline gives CDR1 MGHDK, CDR2 SYGVNS. V was shortened by 0 bases and J by 6 bases, with 11 bases between the two germline ends. There are 14 residues in the CDR3. CDR3: CASSEYTAGNGYTF. The CDR3 DNA sequence: TGTGCCAGCAGTGAATACACGGCGGGGAATGGCTACACCTTC.

This clonotype has more than one count but fewer than ten. V usage is TRBV4-2 and J usage is TRBJ2-3; no clear D. From germline, CDR1 is LGHNA and CDR2 YNFKEQ. CDR3 length: 12 residues. The V end was cut by 2 bases, the J end by 6 bases, with 6 bases between. CDR3 nucleotide sequence: TGTGCCAGCAGCCAAAACGGGGATACGCAGTATTTT. It is translated as CASSQNGDTQYF.

The gene calls are TRBV19 and TRBJ2-7; D possibly corresponds to TRBD2 (6 bases). The CDR3 is 12 amino acids. From germline, CDR1 is LNHDA and CDR2 SQIVND (reference sequence). The ends were cut back, 6 bases at V and 4 bases at J, with 10 bases in the middle. The chain's CDR3 is CASRGTVYEQYF. In DNA, the CDR3 is TGTGCCAGTAGGGGGACTGTATACGAGCAGTACTTC.

CDR3 amino acids: CSAPGVGYEQYF. CDR3 sequence (DNA): TGCAGTGCTCCAGGGGTCGGCTACGAGCAGTACTTC. The V gene is TRBV20-1, the J gene TRBJ2-7, with D tentatively TRBD1 (6 bases). V dropped 5 bases and J dropped 3 bases, with 11 bases sitting between them. The germline CDR1 and CDR2 sequences are DFQATT and SNEGSKA (reference sequence). The CDR3 covers 12 residues.

The gene calls are TRBV6-5 and TRBJ2-1; tentatively, D is TRBD2 (9 bases). The germline V gene encodes CDR1 MNHEY and CDR2 SVGAGI. The V and J ends lost 2 bases and 6 bases respectively, with 20 bases between them. The CDR3 spans 17 residues. The CDR3 nucleotides read TGTGCCAGCAGTTACCCCCAGGGGGCGGGAGGGCTCAATGAGCAGTTCTTC. It encodes CASSYPQGAGGLNEQFF.

The gene calls are TRBV19 and TRBJ2-1; possibly TRBD2 for D (6 bases). CDR3 length equals 15 residues. Germline lookup yields CDR1 LNHDA and CDR2 SQIVND (reference sequence). V dropped 7 bases and J dropped 2 bases, with 15 bases sitting between them. The DNA for the CDR3 is TGTGCCAGTAAGGTTGAAGCGGGTCCCTACAATGAGCAGTTCTTC. Residues: CASKVEAGPYNEQFF.

The DNA for the CDR3 is TGCAGTGCTAGGAAAAAACAGGTCTCAGGGGGCTACACCTTC. Translated: CSARKKQVSGGYTF. The chain uses TRBV20-1 and TRBJ1-2; a weak D match, TRBD1 (5 bases). Trimming took off 3 bases at V and 8 bases at J, with 19 bases between the two ends. The CDR3 covers 14 residues. Germline lookup yields CDR1 DFQATT and CDR2 SNEGSKA (reference sequence).

The CDR3 region is CASPPGALHPGSYGYTF. The DNA of the CDR3 is TGTGCCAGCCCGCCCGGGGCCCTCCACCCGGGTAGTTATGGCTACACCTTC. The genes are TRBV2 and TRBJ1-2; possibly TRBD1 for D (5 bases). Germline lookup yields CDR1 SNHLY and CDR2 FYNNEI. CDR3 length: 17 residues. The V gene lost 8 bases and the J gene lost 5 bases, with 27 bases spanning the gap.

The chain couples TRBV5-1 to TRBJ1-1; 8 nucleotides match TRBD1. There are 14 residues in the CDR3. Germline CDR1 reads SGHRS; CDR2 reads YFSETQ. With V trimmed by 2 bases and J by 1 base, 1 base remained unmatched. The CDR3 DNA is TGCGCCAGCAGCTTAGACAGGGGGAACACTGAAGCTTTCTTT. It specifies CASSLDRGNTEAFF.

The chain has TRBV6-5 and TRBJ1-3; 12 nucleotides agree with TRBD1. With V trimmed by 2 bases and J by 3 bases, 8 bases remained unmatched. The CDR3 is 18 residues long. Germline V CDR1 and CDR2: MNHEY, SVGAGI. CDR3 in DNA: TGTGCCAGCAGTTACCGCGGGACAGGGGGCAGGAGTGGAAACACCATATATTTT. Its protein product is CASSYRGTGGRSGNTIYF.

The V call is TRBV20-1, the J call TRBJ2-7; 7 nucleotides agree with TRBD2. The CDR3 extends over 15 amino acids. Germline values: CDR1 DFQATT, CDR2 SNEGSKA (reference sequence). With V trimmed by 5 bases and J by 1 base, 11 bases remained unmatched. CDR3 bases: TGCAGTGCTCCGGTCTTGGGCGGGAGTTCCTACGAGCAGTACTTC. Translating it yields CSAPVLGGSSYEQYF.

The V gene is TRBV7-2, the J gene TRBJ1-5, with D tentatively TRBD1 (6 bases). There are 15 residues in the CDR3. V lost 5 bases and J 4 bases, leaving 15 bases between the germline ends. Germline CDR1 and CDR2: SGHTA and FQGNSA. The CDR3: CASSLQGGLNQPQHF. The CDR3, as DNA: TGTGCCAGCAGCCTGCAAGGGGGTTTAAATCAGCCCCAGCATTTT. Using reference TRBV7-2 and TRBJ1-5 for the parts outside the CDR3, the full variable domain is GAGVSQSPSNKVTEKGKDVELRCDPISGHTALYWYRQSLGQGLEFLIYFQGNSAPDKSGLPSDRFSAERTGGSVSTLTIQRTQQEDSAVYLCASSLQGGLNQPQHFGDGTRLSIL.

The rearrangement uses TRBV20-1 and TRBJ2-7; D uncertain. This CDR3 is 12 amino acids long. CDR1 is DFQATT, CDR2 SNEGSKA, per germline (reference sequence). Trimming pared 4 bases from V and 2 bases from J, leaving 9 bases between. CDR3 sequence (DNA): TGCAGTGCTACCCAAGTCGCCTACGAGCAGTACTTC. It codes for CSATQVAYEQYF.

This clonotype has only one observation. Its ends do not fully match the called genes, so a read error is possible. J is TRBJ2-5 and V is TRBV7-2; TRBD2 matches 12 bases. The CDR3 is made up of 17 amino acids. Germline CDR1 and CDR2: SGHTA and FQGNSA. CDR3 DNA sequence: TGTGCCGGCAGCTTAGCGGCTAGCGGGAGGGCCGGGGAGACCCAGTACTTC. It is translated as CAGSLAASGRAGETQYF.

The CDR3 is CASEPTGSSTDTQYF. The CDR3 coding sequence is TGTGCCAGCGAGCCGACAGGGTCGAGCACAGATACGCAGTATTTT. The V gene is TRBV2, the J gene TRBJ2-3; 7 nucleotides match TRBD1. This CDR3 has 15 residues. Trimming at V came to 8 bases and at J to 0 bases, leaving 8 bases not matched to a gene. Germline CDR1 reads SNHLY; CDR2 reads FYNNEI.

The chain combines TRBV10-3 with TRBJ1-1; perhaps TRBD1 as D (6 bases). Trimming shortened V by 2 bases and J by 11 bases, and 18 bases separated the two germline ends. The CDR3 runs to 14 residues. Germline CDR1 is ENHRY and CDR2 is SYGVKD. Here the CDR3 DNA reads TGTGCCATCAGTGAGCCGCGGGGAGGGGGGAAGGCTTTCTTT. Amino acid sequence: CAISEPRGGGKAFF.